The table lists the clone carrying this TCR beta chain with many counts. Its antigen remains unidentified. The observed sequence ends 3 residues before the CDR3 terminus, with the missing tail filled in from the germline J gene. Clones were read by immunoSEQ multiplex PCR, and TCRdb kept only the in-frame ones, dropping some. The table lists fewer than 60,000 clones, with no singletons. This sample is part of a study of T cell clonality in common variable immunodeficiency. Findings of the study overall: Repertoire-complication correlations in CVID were limited by patient heterogeneity. Compared with controls, CVID subjects had fewer shared TCRbeta clones.

The CDR3 runs to 17 residues. The V segment lost 0 bases and the J segment 8 bases; nucleotides outside the gene matches: 13. Germline V gene data show CDR1 as GTSNPN and CDR2 as SVGIG (reference sequence). Sequenced: peripheral blood mononuclear cells. This clonotype was sampled from a person between 18 and 75 years old in good health. The V call is TRBV30, the J call TRBJ2-1; the match to TRBD2 covers 10 bases. The CDR3: CAWSVLRTSGLADEQFF. The CDR3 DNA, read in part, is TGTGCCTGGAGTGTACTGAGGACTAGCGGTCTCGCCGATGAG.